This T cell receptor (beta chain) is from a study of cytomegalovirus exposure and HLA in healthy donors. Whole-study findings and limits: The majority of CMV-associated TCR beta chains were reported as apparently HLA-restricted in a later analysis.

In the case of this clone: The target antigen is unknown.

The CDR3 consists of 15 residues. CDR1 SGHTA and CDR2 FQGNSA come from the germline V gene. V lost 6 bases, J lost 9 bases, and 18 bases lay in between. Both 60 Vbeta primers and 13 Jbeta primers went into the PCR. The assay was immunoSEQ multiplex PCR, and TCRdb's table has in-frame clones only and misses some. Found here are around 210,000 clones, 70% to 90% of them singletons; the top ten hold roughly 0.22%. The chain employs TRBV7-2 and TRBJ1-6, with TRBD1 as a possible D gene (6 bases). Sequencing was done on a sample of PBMCs. The TCR originated in a girl aged 2-15 years in good health and CMV-seronegative. The CDR3 DNA reads as TGTGCCAGCAGTTACAATGGGGGCGCGGGTTCACCCCTCCACTTT. Translated, it gives CASSYNGGAGSPLHF.